The 32 T cell receptor beta chains given below trace back to one sample, sequenced in a study of beta chain features in type 1 diabetes. Study-level results: There was a moderate but significant shortening of TCRB CDR3s in all four CD4+ subsets of Type 1 diabetes patients.

No antigens are known for them. The entirety of the isolated RNA underwent reverse transcription, so expressed TCRB transcripts were sequenced. Measured with immunoSEQ multiplex PCR; TCRdb has only the in-frame clones, and not every one. The sample holds 600,000 or so clones; over 12% are singletons and the top ten take roughly 0.04%. The sequenced material came from naive CD4+ T cells from blood. These receptors were collected from a young man with type 1 diabetes.

V and J are TRBV18 and TRBJ2-7; perhaps TRBD1 as D (6 bases). This CDR3 spans 13 amino acids. Germline CDR1 KGHSH, CDR2 LQKENI. Trimming pared 3 bases from V and 5 bases from J, leaving 11 bases between. The CDR3 loop reads CASSPTGGHEQYF. In DNA, the CDR3 is TGTGCCAGCTCACCGACAGGCGGCCACGAGCAGTACTTC. Looking up the rest from reference TRBV18 and TRBJ2-7 gives the full variable domain: NAGVMQNPRHLVRRRGQEARLRCSPMKGHSHVYWYRQLPEEGLKFMVYLQKENIIDESGMPKERFSAEFPKEGPSILRIQQVVRGDSAAYFCASSPTGGHEQYFGPGTRLTVT.

The CDR3 DNA follows: TGCAGCGTTGAAGTGCGACAGGGGGCTTCGACAGATACGCAGTATTTT. Its protein product is CSVEVRQGASTDTQYF. The chain has TRBV29-1 and TRBJ2-3, with 10 bases fitting TRBD1. This CDR3 is 16 amino acids long. The V gene end was trimmed by 1 base and the J gene end by 3 bases; junction bases not matched to a gene: 7. The germline V gene encodes CDR1 SQVTM and CDR2 ANQGSEA.

The rearrangement uses TRBV9 and TRBJ1-1; D gene unclear. Germline V gene sequence: CDR1 SGDLS, CDR2 YYNGEE. The CDR3 loop spans 13 amino acids. The V end lost 3 bases, the J end lost 11 bases, and 17 bases lay between the germline ends. The CDR3 DNA sequence: TGTGCCAGCAGCGGTCAGTCTCTCCGAGGGGCTTTCTTT. Translation: CASSGQSLRGAFF.

This rearrangement joins TRBV29-1 to TRBJ2-3; D possibly corresponds to TRBD2 (6 bases). Between the trimmed V and J ends, which lost 7 bases and 1 base, there was a span of 21 bases. Germline assignment: CDR1 SQVTM and CDR2 ANQGSEA. This CDR3 is 16 amino acids long. CDR3: CSASTPGLRRTDTQYF. The CDR3 nucleotides are TGCAGCGCATCGACACCGGGACTTCGACGCACAGATACGCAGTATTTT.

V is TRBV7-2 and J is TRBJ1-2, with D tentatively TRBD1 (6 bases). From germline, CDR1 is SGHTA and CDR2 FQGNSA. The CDR3 covers 14 residues. The germline V and J ends were trimmed by 5 bases and 2 bases, with 12 bases remaining between them. Here the CDR3 reads CASSLSTGNYGYTF. The CDR3 DNA follows: TGTGCCAGCAGCCTCTCAACAGGGAACTATGGCTACACCTTC.

This rearrangement joins TRBV9 to TRBJ2-3; D remains unclear. CDR3 length: 12 amino acids. CDR1 and CDR2 from the germline V gene are SGDLS and YYNGEE. Trimming removed 4 bases from V and 2 bases from J, with 5 bases in between. CDR3 coding DNA: TGTGCCAGCAGCAGAGTCACAGATACGCAGTATTTT. Its translation: CASSRVTDTQYF. The variable domain in full, with the rest retrieved from reference TRBV9 and TRBJ2-3, is DSGVTQTPKHLITATGQRVTLRCSPRSGDLSVYWYQQSLDQGLQFLIQYYNGEERAKGNILERFSAQQFPDLHSELNLSSLELGDSALYFCASSRVTDTQYFGPGTRLTVL.

This clone has just a few counts. The gene calls are TRBV10-3 and TRBJ2-5; the match to TRBD1 covers 7 bases. The CDR3 consists of 13 residues. The germline gives CDR1 ENHRY, CDR2 SYGVKD. V dropped 6 bases and J dropped 5; count of bases not matched to a gene: 6. CDR3 protein: CAIRRGQGETQYF. As DNA, the CDR3 is TGTGCCATCAGGAGGGGGCAGGGGGAGACCCAGTACTTC.

This clone was seen more than once but under ten times. V gene TRBV7-8 combines with J gene TRBJ2-6, with 7 nucleotides matching TRBD1. Germline lookup yields CDR1 SGHVS and CDR2 FQNEAQ. V gave up 5 bases and J gave up 2 bases; unmatched junction bases: 3. This CDR3 has 15 residues. CDR3 protein: CASSQDRAGANVLTF. The DNA for the CDR3 is TGTGCCAGCAGCCAAGACAGGGCTGGGGCCAACGTCCTGACTTTC.

This clone showed up just once. The gene calls are TRBV27 and TRBJ2-7; D is unresolved. Germline V gives CDR1 MNHEY, CDR2 SMNVEV (reference sequence). This CDR3 region has 13 residues. The V and J ends lost 5 bases and 3 bases respectively, with 11 bases between them. CDR3 protein: CASSALGVYEQYF. DNA for the CDR3: TGTGCCAGCAGTGCCCTCGGCGTCTACGAGCAGTACTTC.

The chain has TRBV30 and TRBJ1-5; D is undetermined. V was pared by 4 bases and J by 5 bases, with 12 bases between. Germline loops: CDR1 GTSNPN, CDR2 SVGIG (reference sequence). This CDR3 is 13 amino acids long. Here the CDR3 reads CAWNGGLDQPQHF. In DNA form, the CDR3 reads TGTGCCTGGAACGGAGGCCTGGATCAGCCCCAGCATTTT.

The table lists this clone with a few counts. The chain is built from TRBV6-1 and TRBJ2-1; D uncertain. The CDR3 runs to 15 residues. CDR1 is MNHNS and CDR2 is SASEGT in the germline V gene. V dropped 5 bases and J dropped 0 bases, with 11 bases sitting between them. The CDR3 protein is CASSWAESSYNEQFF. The CDR3, as DNA: TGTGCCAGCAGTTGGGCGGAAAGCTCCTACAATGAGCAGTTCTTC.

The CDR3 bases are TGTGCCAGCTCCCAGGGAGGGAAAACTGAAGCTTTCTTT. It encodes CASSQGGKTEAFF. The chain couples TRBV18 to TRBJ1-1; weak D call: TRBD1 (5 bases). Germline-derived CDR1 and CDR2 are KGHSH and LQKENI. The germline V and J ends were trimmed by 6 bases and 5 bases, with 13 bases remaining between them. This CDR3 spans 13 amino acids.

The table lists this clone with a few counts. The chain has TRBV15 and TRBJ1-4, with D hard to call. Trimming stripped 6 bases from V and 8 bases from J, with 7 bases between. The germline V gene encodes CDR1 LNHNV and CDR2 YYDKDF (reference sequence). The CDR3 totals 11 residues. CDR3 DNA: TGTGCCACCAGGAGCAGCGAAAAACTGTTTTTT. This translates into CATRSSEKLFF.

The J gene is TRBJ2-1, the V gene TRBV5-4, with 8 positions matching TRBD2. V lost 4 bases, J lost 6 bases, and 9 bases stayed unmatched. CDR1 is SGHNT, CDR2 YYREEE, per germline (reference sequence). This CDR3 comprises 15 residues. Here the CDR3 reads CASSRTSGTFNEQFF. The DNA for the CDR3 is TGTGCCAGCAGCCGCACTAGCGGAACATTCAATGAGCAGTTCTTC.

This clone was detected only once. The chain employs TRBV6-1 and TRBJ2-3; D not certain. Trimming cost V 3 bases and J 1 base, with 11 bases left between them. Germline CDR1 is MNHNS and CDR2 is SASEGT. The CDR3 is 15 amino acids. The CDR3 DNA sequence: TGTGCCAGCAGTGAGCCCGGCGCGGGCACAGATACGCAGTATTTT. Translation: CASSEPGAGTDTQYF.

The CDR3 protein is CASSQIVTSGRADTQYF. The CDR3 DNA is TGTGCCAGCAGCCAGATCGTGACTAGCGGGAGAGCAGATACGCAGTATTTT. The chain couples TRBV14 to TRBJ2-3; 12 nucleotides align to TRBD2. With V trimmed by 3 bases and J by 4 bases, 8 bases remained unmatched. Looked up from germline, CDR1 is SGHDN and CDR2 is FVKESK. The CDR3 sequence is 17 residues long.

In this sample, this clone turned up a few times. The rearrangement joins TRBV7-9 to TRBJ1-2; the D is unclear. Germline V gene data show CDR1 as SEHNR and CDR2 as FQNEAQ (reference sequence). This CDR3 region has 16 residues. Trimming took off 7 bases at V and 7 bases at J, with 25 bases between the two ends. The CDR3 DNA reads TGTGCCAGCACCGGAAGCCCGCAGACCACCGCCGGTGGCTACACCTTC. The encoded protein is CASTGSPQTTAGGYTF.

In this sample, this clone turned up a few times. The chain combines TRBV28 with TRBJ2-7; D perhaps matches TRBD2 (5 bases). V dropped 2 bases and J dropped 9 bases, with 11 bases sitting between them. CDR3 length: 12 residues. The germline V gene has CDR1 MDHEN and CDR2 SYDVKM. The CDR3 DNA reads as TGTGCCAGCAGTTTACTACTAGAGCGGCAGTACTTC. It translates to CASSLLLERQYF.

This clone was counted a few times. The V gene is TRBV29-1, the J gene TRBJ2-1; TRBD2 matches 8 bases. CDR3 length equals 13 residues. V was pared by 4 bases and J by 9 bases, with 8 bases of the junction left unmatched. Per germline, CDR1 SQVTM and CDR2 ANQGSEA. CDR3 sequence (DNA): TGCAGCGTTGCGCGGGGGGCCGTTGGTGAGCAGTTCTTC. Translation: CSVARGAVGEQFF.

This clone was recorded a few times. The V gene is TRBV27, the J gene TRBJ1-1; D is unresolved. The CDR3 has 13 residues. Germline lookup yields CDR1 MNHEY and CDR2 SMNVEV (reference sequence). Deletions cut 5 bases from V and 1 base from J, with 8 bases between. The CDR3 reads CASSAWENTEAFF. The CDR3 DNA reads TGTGCCAGCAGTGCCTGGGAGAACACTGAAGCTTTCTTT.

This clone was seen a few times. The chain combines TRBV7-9 with TRBJ2-1; D is uncertain. The germline CDR1 and CDR2 sequences are SEHNR and FQNEAQ (reference sequence). CDR3 length: 16 amino acids. Between the trimmed V and J ends, which lost 4 bases and 1 base, there was a span of 14 bases. The CDR3 loop is CASSSVPLGSYNEQFF. In nucleotides, the CDR3 is TGTGCCAGCAGCTCAGTCCCCCTAGGTTCCTACAATGAGCAGTTCTTC.

This clone turned up a few times. An end of the junction differs from the germline gene, which may be a read error. This chain joins TRBV6-1 and TRBJ1-2; D gene uncertain. Germline loops: CDR1 MNHNS, CDR2 SASEGT. This CDR3 is built from 12 residues. The CDR3, as DNA: TGTGCCAGCAGTGAAGATTGGGGAGGTCCTGCCTTC. It encodes CASSEDWGGPAF.

This clone was counted only a few times. The rearrangement uses TRBV5-4 and TRBJ2-3; TRBD2 agrees at 11 bases. CDR1 is SGHNT and CDR2 is YYREEE in the germline V gene (reference sequence). The CDR3 is 17 amino acids. V lost 0 bases, J lost 4 bases, and 7 bases stayed unmatched. CDR3 in amino acids: CASSLAVAGGPADTQYF. As DNA, the CDR3 is TGTGCCAGCAGCTTGGCCGTAGCGGGAGGGCCCGCAGATACGCAGTATTTT. Full variable domain (remainder filled in from reference TRBV5-4 and TRBJ2-3): ETGVTQSPTHLIKTRGQQVTLRCSSQSGHNTVSWYQQALGQGPQFIFQYYREEENGRGNFPPRFSGLQFPNYSSELNVNALELDDSALYLCASSLAVAGGPADTQYFGPGTRLTVL.

The chain couples TRBV7-9 to TRBJ1-5; D is unclear. CDR3 size: 12 residues. Germline lookup yields CDR1 SEHNR and CDR2 FQNEAQ (reference sequence). Trimming pared 2 bases from V and 5 bases from J, leaving 4 bases between. In DNA form, the CDR3 reads TGTGCCAGCAGCTTAAAGGATCAGCCCCAGCATTTT. Translating it yields CASSLKDQPQHF.

This clone was detected only a few times. Within the sample, other DNA sequences also encode this same CDR3. The rearrangement uses TRBV5-4 and TRBJ1-1, with no clear D. Trimming took off 0 bases at V and 0 bases at J, with 3 bases between the two ends. The CDR3 is 13 residues long. Germline V gene data show CDR1 as SGHNT and CDR2 as YYREEE (reference sequence). The CDR3 reads CASSLGMNTEAFF. In DNA form, the CDR3 reads TGTGCCAGCAGCTTGGGGATGAACACTGAAGCTTTCTTT.

This clone has only one observation. This chain uses TRBV6-5 with TRBJ1-2; no reliable D call. The CDR3 extends over 13 amino acids. V was trimmed by 2 bases and J by 8 bases, leaving 12 bases between them. Germline CDR1 and CDR2: MNHEY and SVGAGI. The CDR3 DNA reads as TGTGCCAGCAGTTACACCGAATCCGAAGGCTACACCTTC. It encodes CASSYTESEGYTF.

V is TRBV28 and J is TRBJ2-1; D is ambiguous. The V gene's germline CDR1 is MDHEN and CDR2 SYDVKM. The CDR3 totals 11 residues. Trimming left V 3 bases short and J 7 bases short, with 4 bases between. The CDR3 here is CASSLGNEQFF. In DNA, the CDR3 is TGTGCCAGCAGTTTGGGGAATGAGCAGTTCTTC. The whole variable domain, remainder taken from reference TRBV28 and TRBJ2-1, is DVKVTQSSRYLVKRTGEKVFLECVQDMDHENMFWYRQDPGLGLRLIYFSYDVKMKEKGDIPEGYSVSREKKERFSLILESASTNQTSMYLCASSLGNEQFFGPGTRLTVL.

This clone was seen more than once but under ten times. The rearrangement links TRBV14 to TRBJ2-7, with D maybe TRBD1 (6 bases). Trimming took off 4 bases at V and 3 bases at J, with 13 bases between the two ends. CDR1 SGHDN and CDR2 FVKESK come from the germline V gene. The length of the CDR3 is 14 residues. This chain's CDR3 is CASSLRQDSYEQYF. CDR3 coding DNA: TGTGCCAGCAGCCTGAGACAGGATAGCTACGAGCAGTACTTC.

This clone turned up a few times. The genes are TRBV29-1 and TRBJ2-5, with D possibly called TRBD1 or TRBD2 (7 bases each). Germline CDR1 reads SQVTM; CDR2 reads ANQGSEA. The CDR3 is 15 residues long. The V end was cut by 2 bases, the J end by 5 bases, with 18 bases between. For the CDR3, the DNA is TGCAGCGTTGAATCGCTGACAGGGCGGGGGGAGACCCAGTACTTC. This gives the protein CSVESLTGRGETQYF.

The rearrangement links TRBV4-1 to TRBJ2-2; TRBD2 matches at 7 bases. The length of the CDR3 is 15 residues. Germline CDR1 and CDR2: MGHRA and YSYEKL. After removal of 3 bases from V and 6 bases from J, the junction contained 7 bases not matched to a gene. The CDR3 loop reads CASSQPRTRPGELFF. The CDR3 DNA reads TGCGCCAGCAGCCAGCCCCGGACTAGGCCCGGGGAGCTGTTTTTT.

This clone was observed a few times. The chain has TRBV4-1 and TRBJ2-7; D call uncertain. The CDR3 consists of 13 residues. Germline values: CDR1 MGHRA, CDR2 YSYEKL. Trimming took 1 base from V and 3 from J, leaving 7 bases between them. The CDR3 reads CASSQVLDYEQYF. As DNA, the CDR3 is TGCGCCAGCAGCCAAGTCCTTGACTACGAGCAGTACTTC.

The rearrangement joins TRBV6-1 to TRBJ2-1, with TRBD1 as a possible D gene (7 bases). The CDR3 length is 15 residues. V shed 7 bases and J shed 12 bases, with 25 bases lying between them. CDR1 MNHNS and CDR2 SASEGT come from the germline V gene. The CDR3 DNA reads as TGTGCCAGCACTCCCTCTGGAGGGGGCCCCGTGGGGCAGTTCTTC. Protein: CASTPSGGGPVGQFF.